The text below deals with one TCR beta chain. This record belongs to a study of blood T cell repertoires in COVID-19. Study in general: Specimens from acute and convalescent COVID-19 originated in the United States, Italy and Spain. T cells, B-cell-depleted T cells, or PBMCs provided the cDNA or gDNA that served as material.

In the authors' workflow: How many nucleated cells were present was estimated from reference gene primer amplification. Profiled with immunoSEQ multiplex PCR; TCRdb holds only in-frame clones, not every one. V and J calls and clone size are those listed in that table; D and trimming were worked out from the DNA. This sample yields fewer than 120,000 clones, of which over 65% are seen a single time; 3.8% belongs to the top ten. The CDR3 has 14 amino acids. V lost 5 bases to trimming and J lost 1 base, with 11 bases between them. Per germline, CDR1 MDHEN and CDR2 SYDVKM. The source of this sequence is a woman of 80 years or more with acute or convalescent COVID-19. The sample comprised peripheral blood. The chain is built from TRBV28 and TRBJ1-1; D remains ambiguous. CDR3 region: CASSKWPKNTEAFF. The CDR3 DNA is TGTGCCAGCAGTAAGTGGCCGAAGAACACTGAAGCTTTCTTT.